This TCR beta chain comes out of a study of cytomegalovirus exposure and HLA in healthy donors. PCR was performed using 60 Vbeta and 13 Jbeta primers. Profiling relied on immunoSEQ multiplex PCR, and the TCRdb table lists in-frame clones only, not all of them. The sample records roughly 150,000 clones, roughly 77% being singletons. The CDR3 runs 14 residues. Trimming at V came to 4 bases and at J to 2 bases, leaving 5 bases not matched to a gene. From germline, CDR1 is LNHDA and CDR2 SQIVND (reference sequence). The origin of this receptor is a man aged 30-40 years in good health. The sequencing sample was made of PBMCs. V usage is TRBV19 and J usage is TRBJ2-7; TRBD1 agrees at 7 bases. The CDR3 loop reads CASSSRDSPYEQYF. The CDR3 DNA reads as TGTGCCAGTAGTAGCCGGGACAGCCCCTACGAGCAGTACTTC.